One T cell receptor beta chain is described in this entry. The antigen remains undetermined. The method was immunoSEQ multiplex PCR; TCRdb's version includes in-frame clones alone and lacks a portion of them. The sample yields 150,000 to 200,000 clones, over 85% seen once. Germline CDR1 is WNHNN and CDR2 is SYGVQD (reference sequence). The length of the CDR3 is 16 residues. The ends lost 6 bases at V and 3 bases at J; junction bases unmatched: 7. These data are taken from a study of T cell responses to AZD1222 COVID-19 vaccine. General study results and limits: Repertoires were collected only later (after the peak T cell response had occurred).

The material was peripheral blood, obtained on day 0 of AZD1222 vaccination. The rearrangement links TRBV10-1 to TRBJ2-1; 11 nucleotides align to TRBD1. This sequence originates from an adult in good health. The CDR3: CASSDGGTGGYNEQFF. DNA for the CDR3: TGCGCCAGCAGCGATGGGGGGACAGGGGGCTACAATGAGCAGTTCTTC.